This TCR beta chain was captured in a study of cytomegalovirus exposure and HLA in healthy donors (dated 2017 in TCRdb). Regarding the research as a whole: According to a later analysis, the 120 or so validation repertoires were produced on the same platform as the approximately 600 repertoires of the first cohort. The study aimed to test whether cataloging public T cell receptors could reveal signatures of past pathogen exposure. In addition to the first cohort of several hundred subjects, a separate validation cohort of over 90 different subjects was used. High-throughput TCR immunosequencing, statistical association of individual TCRs with disease status, and machine learning were combined to predict cytomegalovirus infection status. The full study reports these points: It was suggested by the authors that the approach could potentially be generalized to other disease states and immunological phenotypes. A later analysis had no HLA typing for the validation cohort, so co-occurrence there was scored across all 110 or so repertoires. The study listed 164 TCR beta chains as associated with cytomegalovirus. Most TCR sequences were observed very rarely across donors, whereas some public TCRs were present in many individuals. In vitro tests confirmed that a few of the cytomegalovirus-associated TCR beta chains recognize cytomegalovirus antigens. The classifier was reported to diagnose cytomegalovirus status with high specificity and sensitivity in both the original and validation cohorts. Subsequent analysis determined that TCRs grouped into clusters in the first cohort also showed a tendency toward co-occurrence across the roughly 120 validation repertoires, and 94% of cluster scores exceeded 0.

As concerns this clone: Its antigen is unknown. Nothing much larger sits one base from this clone, and base qualities are not available.

The method was the immunoSEQ multiplex PCR assay. Under the source paper's analysis protocol: A statistical classification framework was built to diagnose cytomegalovirus status from the catalog of TCR beta chain sequences. Imported from immuneACCESS, the table was reduced by TCRdb to in-frame sequences with V and J called. These copies leave out some clones; in studies compared against another copy, an unresolved V gene accounts for under half, and the cause of the remainder is not known. That table gives V, J and clone size, and the DNA gave D and trimming. The sample table lists over 150,000 clones, roughly 96% of them with a count of one. The ten largest clones capture more than 0.7% of the sample. Separate from the roughly 650-subject first cohort, the validation cohort of about 110 subjects was the group to which the donors belonged. Looking up the germline V gene yields CDR1 SGHDN and CDR2 FVKESK. From its cysteine to its phenylalanine, the CDR3 spans 13 amino acids. Only the CDR3 region is kept as DNA, spanning 39 bases read in frame from base 1. V is shortened by 3 bases, J by 0 bases, and the region joining them spans 5 bases.

In this chain, TRBV14 is recombined with TRBJ1-1; no D gene call is confident. The origin of this receptor is a young woman in good health and CMV-seronegative. The sequencing sample was made of PBMCs. The DNA sequence is TGTGCCAGCAGCCAGGCATTGAACACTGAAGCTTTCTTT. Its product reads: CASSQALNTEAFF.